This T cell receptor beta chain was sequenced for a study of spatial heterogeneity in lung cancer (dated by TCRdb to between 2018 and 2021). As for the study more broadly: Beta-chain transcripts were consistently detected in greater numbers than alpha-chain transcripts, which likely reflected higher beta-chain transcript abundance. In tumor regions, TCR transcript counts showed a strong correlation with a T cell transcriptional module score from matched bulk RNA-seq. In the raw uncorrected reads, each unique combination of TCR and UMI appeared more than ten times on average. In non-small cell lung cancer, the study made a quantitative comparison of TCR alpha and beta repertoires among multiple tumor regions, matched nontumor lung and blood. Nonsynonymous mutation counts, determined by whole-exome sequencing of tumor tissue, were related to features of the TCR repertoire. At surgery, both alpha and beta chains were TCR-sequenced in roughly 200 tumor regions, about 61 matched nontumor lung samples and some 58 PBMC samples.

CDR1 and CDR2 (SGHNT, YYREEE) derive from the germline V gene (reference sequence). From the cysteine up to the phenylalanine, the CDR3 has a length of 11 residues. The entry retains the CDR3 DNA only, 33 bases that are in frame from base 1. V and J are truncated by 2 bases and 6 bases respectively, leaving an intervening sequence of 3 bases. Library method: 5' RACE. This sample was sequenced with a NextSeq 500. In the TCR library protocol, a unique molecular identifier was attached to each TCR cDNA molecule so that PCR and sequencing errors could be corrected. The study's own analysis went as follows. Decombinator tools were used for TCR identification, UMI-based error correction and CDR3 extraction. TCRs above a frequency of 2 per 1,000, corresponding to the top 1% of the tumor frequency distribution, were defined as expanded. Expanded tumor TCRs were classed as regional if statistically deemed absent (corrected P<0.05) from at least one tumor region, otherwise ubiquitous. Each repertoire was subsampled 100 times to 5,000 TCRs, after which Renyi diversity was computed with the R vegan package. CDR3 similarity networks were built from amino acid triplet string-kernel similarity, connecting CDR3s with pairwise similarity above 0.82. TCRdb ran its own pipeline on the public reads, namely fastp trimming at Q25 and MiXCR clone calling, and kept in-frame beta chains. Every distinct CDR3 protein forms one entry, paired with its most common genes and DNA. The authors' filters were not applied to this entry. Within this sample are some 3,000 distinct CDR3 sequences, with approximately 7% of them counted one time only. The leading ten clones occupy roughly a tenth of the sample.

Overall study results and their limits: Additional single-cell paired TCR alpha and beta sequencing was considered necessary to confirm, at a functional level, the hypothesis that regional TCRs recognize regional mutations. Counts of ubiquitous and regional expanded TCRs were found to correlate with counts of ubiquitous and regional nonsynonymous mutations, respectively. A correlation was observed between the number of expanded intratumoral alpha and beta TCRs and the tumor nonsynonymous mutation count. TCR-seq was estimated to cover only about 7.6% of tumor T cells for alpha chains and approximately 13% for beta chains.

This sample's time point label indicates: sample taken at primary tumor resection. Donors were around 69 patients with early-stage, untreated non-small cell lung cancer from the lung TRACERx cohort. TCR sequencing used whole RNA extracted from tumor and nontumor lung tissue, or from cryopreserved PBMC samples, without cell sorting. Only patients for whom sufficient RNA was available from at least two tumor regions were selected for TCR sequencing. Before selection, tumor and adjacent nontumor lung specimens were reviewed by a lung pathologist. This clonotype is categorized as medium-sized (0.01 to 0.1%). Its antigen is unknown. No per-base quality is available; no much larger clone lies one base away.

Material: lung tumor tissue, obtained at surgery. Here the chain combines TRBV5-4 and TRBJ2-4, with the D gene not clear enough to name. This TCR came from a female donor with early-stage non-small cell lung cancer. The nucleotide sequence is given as TGTGCCAGCAGCTTCGGAAACATTCAGTACTTC. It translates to CASSFGNIQYF.